A selection of T cell receptor beta chains follows, all from one sample in a study of shared clonotypes between healthy human individuals. Assay: immunoSEQ multiplex PCR; the TCRdb copy retains only in-frame clones and omits some. The sample gives over a million clones, approximately 97% of which show up once; roughly 1.2% is in the top ten. Sequenced sample: naive CD4+ T cells sorted from blood. The receptors were gathered from a man between 25 and 39 years old in good health. The CDR3 runs from the conserved cysteine through the conserved F or W.

V,J,CDR3
TRBV29-1,TRBJ1-1,CSADTEAFF
TRBV7-9,TRBJ2-2,CASSLTGVSTGELFF
TRBV29-1,TRBJ2-1,CSVDRTSSYNEQFF
TRBV2,TRBJ1-2,CANTVGTGYGYTF
TRBV18,TRBJ2-1,CASSAVRMSYNEQFF
TRBV6-1,TRBJ2-3,CASSRDPGIDTQYF
TRBV15,TRBJ1-1,CATSRGRGGNTEAFF
TRBV5-5,TRBJ1-1,CASSLFMGTEAFF
TRBV10-3,TRBJ1-1,CAISGDQTGVFGNSEAFF
TRBV6-4,TRBJ2-5,CASSESFVERDRRQETQYF
TRBV11-2,TRBJ2-7,CASSFLPGTGPYEQYF
TRBV4-3,TRBJ2-2,CASNKQVTSGSNTGELFF
TRBV30,TRBJ2-7,CAWSVHGTKNYEQYF
TRBV6-1,TRBJ1-3,CASSGPQGRSGNTIYF
TRBV2,TRBJ1-5,CASSEKDRQGNLSF
TRBV5-1,TRBJ2-3,CASEQGFGDTQYF
TRBV9,TRBJ2-3,CASSRPALSTDTQYF
TRBV9,TRBJ2-1,CASSARVRTGITDEQFF
TRBV5-1,TRBJ1-4,CASSFNSAPNEKLFF
TRBV6-5,TRBJ2-3,CASSYWLGLGTDTQYF
TRBV2,TRBJ2-7,CASSEALAGYEQYF
TRBV10-2,TRBJ1-2,CASSNAGTDYGYTF
TRBV19,TRBJ1-5,CASSARQGAVSNQPQHF
TRBV5-1,TRBJ2-5,CASSLEPESRTQYF
TRBV2,TRBJ1-1,CASRKRTGTIAEAFF
TRBV27,TRBJ2-2,CASMRTAMSELFF
TRBV29-1,TRBJ2-7,CSVMGQGPYEQYF
TRBV6-6,TRBJ2-2,CASRRQNTGELFF
TRBV5-1,TRBJ2-1,CASSLGDSYNEQFF
TRBV5-4,TRBJ1-1,CASSYYGRPLMTFF
TRBV18,TRBJ2-7,CASSPLIAGGTYEQYF
TRBV19,TRBJ2-7,CASSLAEAYEQYF
TRBV28,TRBJ1-2,CASSSGQGRGYGYTF